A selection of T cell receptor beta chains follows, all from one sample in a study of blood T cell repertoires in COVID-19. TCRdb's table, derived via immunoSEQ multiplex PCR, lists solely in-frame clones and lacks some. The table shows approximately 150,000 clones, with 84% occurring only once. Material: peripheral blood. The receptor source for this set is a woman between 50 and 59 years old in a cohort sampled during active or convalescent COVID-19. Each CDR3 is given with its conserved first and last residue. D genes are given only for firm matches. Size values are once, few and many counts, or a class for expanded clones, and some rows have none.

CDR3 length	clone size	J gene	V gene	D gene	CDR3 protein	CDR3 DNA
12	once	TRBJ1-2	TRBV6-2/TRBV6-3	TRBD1	CASGRDSYGYTF	TGTGCCAGCGGCCGGGACAGCTATGGCTACACCTTC
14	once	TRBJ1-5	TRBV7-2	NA	CASSSDTPMQPQHF	TGTGCCAGCAGCTCGGACACCCCAATGCAGCCCCAGCATTTT
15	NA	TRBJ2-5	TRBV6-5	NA	CASSSRLDDQETQYF	TGTGCCAGCAGCTCAAGACTAGATGATCAAGAGACCCAGTACTTC
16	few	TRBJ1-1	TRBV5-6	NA	CASSLVSSSSNTEAFF	TGTGCCAGCAGCTTGGTTTCATCGAGTTCGAACACTGAAGCTTTCTTT
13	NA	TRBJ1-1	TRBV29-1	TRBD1	CSVYDRGYTEAFF	TGCAGCGTTTACGACAGGGGCTACACTGAAGCTTTCTTT
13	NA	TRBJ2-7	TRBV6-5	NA	CASSSSPAYEQYF	TGTGCCAGCAGTTCCTCCCCGGCCTACGAGCAGTACTTC
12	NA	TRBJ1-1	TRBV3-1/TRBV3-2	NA	CASSQVGAEAFF	TGTGCCAGCAGCCAAGTGGGCGCTGAAGCTTTCTTT
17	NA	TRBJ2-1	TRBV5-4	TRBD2	CASSLASGGATYNEQFF	TGTGCCAGCAGCTTGGCTAGCGGGGGGGCAACCTACAATGAGCAGTTCTTC
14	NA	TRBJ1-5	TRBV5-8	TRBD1	CASSRDRGYQPQHF	TGTGCCAGCAGCCGGGACAGGGGGTATCAGCCCCAGCATTTT
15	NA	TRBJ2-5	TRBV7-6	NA	CASSLAGGPWETQYF	TGTGCCAGCAGCTTAGCGGGGGGGCCGTGGGAGACCCAGTACTTC
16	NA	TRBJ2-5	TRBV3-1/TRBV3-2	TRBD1	CASSPGTGANGKTQYF	TGTGCCAGCAGCCCAGGGACAGGGGCGAACGGCAAGACCCAGTACTTC
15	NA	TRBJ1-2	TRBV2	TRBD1	CASSEMVQGARGYTF	TGTGCCAGCAGTGAAATGGTACAGGGGGCGCGGGGCTACACCTTC
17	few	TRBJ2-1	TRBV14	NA	CASSLTQGFRSYNEQFF	TGTGCCAGCAGCCTAACCCAGGGATTTAGGTCCTACAATGAGCAGTTCTTC
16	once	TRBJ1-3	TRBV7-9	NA	CASSLLHLSSGNTIYF	TGTGCCAGCAGCTTACTTCACCTGAGCTCTGGAAACACCATATATTTT
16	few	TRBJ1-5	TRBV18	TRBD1	CASSPTGQGGGQPQHF	TGTGCCAGCTCACCAACTGGACAGGGCGGAGGTCAGCCCCAGCATTTT
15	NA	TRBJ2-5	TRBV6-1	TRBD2	CASSELAGAQETQYF	TGTGCCAGCAGTGAACTAGCGGGGGCGCAAGAGACCCAGTACTTC
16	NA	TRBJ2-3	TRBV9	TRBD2	CASSNRGGLGTDTQYF	TGTGCCAGCAGCAACCGGGGGGGCCTCGGCACAGATACGCAGTATTTT